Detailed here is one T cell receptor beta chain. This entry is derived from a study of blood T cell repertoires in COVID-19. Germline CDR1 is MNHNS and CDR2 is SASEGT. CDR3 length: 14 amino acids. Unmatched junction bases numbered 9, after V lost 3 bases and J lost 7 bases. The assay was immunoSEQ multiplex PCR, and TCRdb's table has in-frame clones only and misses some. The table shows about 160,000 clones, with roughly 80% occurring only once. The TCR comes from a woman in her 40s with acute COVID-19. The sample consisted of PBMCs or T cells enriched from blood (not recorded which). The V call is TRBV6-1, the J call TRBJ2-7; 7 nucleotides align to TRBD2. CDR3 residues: CASSDTGLSLEQYF. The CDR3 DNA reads TGTGCCAGCAGTGACACGGGACTATCCCTAGAGCAGTACTTC.